The 18 T cell receptor beta chains in this list originate from one sample, sequenced in a study of cytomegalovirus exposure and HLA in healthy donors. Profiling relied on immunoSEQ multiplex PCR, and the TCRdb table lists in-frame clones only, not all of them. The table lists around 170,000 clones, around 84% of them singletons. Sequences were obtained from PBMCs. Receptors were obtained from a man aged 18 to 30 in good health and CMV-seropositive.

This chain links TRBV5-5 with TRBJ2-7; D might be TRBD1 (6 bases). Germline CDR1 reads SGHKS; CDR2 reads YYEKEE (reference sequence). This CDR3 has 14 amino acids. V was pared by 3 bases and J by 3 bases, with 13 bases between. The CDR3 reads CASSSNWDNYEQYF. For the CDR3, the DNA is TGTGCCAGCAGCTCTAACTGGGACAACTACGAGCAGTACTTC. The full variable domain, completed using reference TRBV5-5 and TRBJ2-7, is DAGVTQSPTHLIKTRGQQVTLRCSPISGHKSVSWYQQVLGQGPQFIFQYYEKEERGRGNFPDRFSARQFPNYSSELNVNALLLGDSALYLCASSSNWDNYEQYFGPGTRLTVT.

The genes are TRBV7-9 and TRBJ2-7; D possibly corresponds to TRBD2 (6 bases). The V gene's germline CDR1 is SEHNR and CDR2 FQNEAQ (reference sequence). V lost 2 bases to trimming and J lost 1 base, with 9 bases between them. This CDR3 has 14 amino acids. The CDR3 protein is CASSLSGSSYEQYF. In nucleotides, the CDR3 is TGTGCCAGCAGCTTATCCGGGAGTTCCTACGAGCAGTACTTC.

The rearrangement links TRBV5-6 to TRBJ1-6, with D possibly TRBD1 on 6 matching bases. The CDR3 covers 14 residues. In germline, CDR1 is SGHDT, CDR2 YYEEEE. The germline V and J ends were trimmed by 2 bases and 14 bases, with 17 bases remaining between them. CDR3 in amino acids: CASSFFTGKEALHF. DNA of the CDR3: TGTGCCAGCAGCTTCTTCACAGGGAAAGAAGCCCTCCACTTT. Complete variable domain (other parts from reference TRBV5-6 and TRBJ1-6): DAGVTQSPTHLIKTRGQQVTLRCSPKSGHDTVSWYQQALGQGPQFIFQYYEEEERQRGNFPDRFSGHQFPNYSSELNVNALLLGDSALYLCASSFFTGKEALHFGNGTRLTVT.

The V call is TRBV7-9, the J call TRBJ2-1; maybe TRBD2 (5 bases). CDR1 is SEHNR, CDR2 FQNEAQ, per germline (reference sequence). The CDR3 contains 14 residues. Trimming removed 2 bases from V and 7 bases from J, with 12 bases in between. The CDR3 loop reads CASSLTAGGNEQFF. CDR3 bases: TGTGCCAGCAGCTTAACCGCAGGCGGGAATGAGCAGTTCTTC.

This sequence joins TRBV11-1 and TRBJ2-2; maybe TRBD1 (5 bases). Trimming removed 3 bases at V and 8 bases at J, with 10 bases between. Germline V CDR1 and CDR2: SGHAT, FQDESV (reference sequence). The CDR3 has 13 residues. The CDR3 DNA is TGTGCCAGCAGCTTGGGGCTCGGGGGGGAGCTGTTTTTT. It encodes CASSLGLGGELFF.

The gene calls are TRBV6-5 and TRBJ1-2; tentatively, D is TRBD1 (6 bases). CDR1 is MNHEY and CDR2 is SVGAGI in the germline V gene. V gave up 5 bases and J gave up 5 bases, with 18 bases separating them. The length of the CDR3 is 15 residues. The CDR3 protein is CASSTTGTGRYGYTF. The CDR3 DNA reads TGTGCCAGCAGTACGACAGGAACGGGGCGGTATGGCTACACCTTC.

A few counts support this clone. This chain joins TRBV27 and TRBJ2-1; TRBD1 agrees at 9 bases. The CDR3 has 12 amino acids. V gave up 4 bases and J gave up 11 bases; unmatched junction bases: 3. Looked up from germline, CDR1 is MNHEY and CDR2 is SMNVEV (reference sequence). This chain's CDR3 is CASSWGTGKQFF. The CDR3 nucleotides are TGTGCCAGCAGTTGGGGGACAGGGAAGCAGTTCTTC.

This clone occurred a few times. This sequence joins TRBV9 and TRBJ2-1; tentative D call: TRBD2 (5 bases). The V and J ends lost 0 bases and 0 bases respectively, with 10 bases between them. CDR3 length: 16 residues. Germline V CDR1 and CDR2: SGDLS, YYNGEE. The CDR3 loop is CASSVGGPSSYNEQFF. In DNA form, the CDR3 reads TGTGCCAGCAGCGTAGGCGGGCCTAGCTCCTACAATGAGCAGTTCTTC.

The rearrangement joins TRBV7-6 to TRBJ1-1; weak D call: TRBD1 (5 bases). V gave up 5 bases and J gave up 5 bases, with 15 bases separating them. CDR1 and CDR2 (germline): SGHVS, FNYEAQ. This CDR3 is 14 amino acids long. The CDR3 nucleotides are TGTGCCAGCAGCCCCAGGGTAGTGGTTACTGAAGCTTTCTTT. Translation gives CASSPRVVVTEAFF.

The rearrangement links TRBV7-8 to TRBJ2-7; 9 nucleotides match TRBD2. Trimming removed 5 bases from V and 3 bases from J; junction bases left unmatched: 5. Germline assignment: CDR1 SGHVS and CDR2 FQNEAQ. The CDR3 loop spans 14 amino acids. CDR3 sequence: CASSLQREDYEQYF. The CDR3 bases are TGTGCCAGCAGCCTACAGCGGGAGGACTACGAGCAGTACTTC.

The J gene is TRBJ1-4, the V gene TRBV27; 10 bases are a match to TRBD1. V lost 6 bases to trimming and J lost 4 bases; unmatched junction nucleotides: 5. This CDR3 is 15 amino acids long. Germline V gives CDR1 MNHEY, CDR2 SMNVEV (reference sequence). The CDR3 spells CASRMTGGRNEKLFF. The CDR3 DNA is TGTGCCAGCAGGATGACAGGGGGCCGTAATGAAAAACTGTTTTTT.

This chain connects TRBV28 to TRBJ2-7; maybe TRBD2 (6 bases). This CDR3 contains 15 residues. The germline gives CDR1 MDHEN, CDR2 SYDVKM. The V end was cut by 6 bases, the J end by 0 bases, with 15 bases between. In DNA form, the CDR3 reads TGTGCCAGCAGCACCGGGACTGAACACTCCTACGAGCAGTACTTC. It encodes CASSTGTEHSYEQYF.

V is TRBV2 and J is TRBJ1-5, with D possibly being TRBD1 (5 bases). CDR1 SNHLY and CDR2 FYNNEI come from the germline V gene. The CDR3 runs 14 residues. Between the trimmed V and J ends, which lost 6 bases and 3 bases, there was a span of 12 bases. The CDR3 DNA reads as TGTGCCAGCAGAAGGGGCCTTGACAATCAGCCCCAGCATTTT. Its translation is CASRRGLDNQPQHF.

The chain couples TRBV29-1 to TRBJ2-7; D ambiguous. The length of the CDR3 is 12 residues. The germline V gene encodes CDR1 SQVTM and CDR2 ANQGSEA. V lost 0 bases, J lost 4 bases, and 7 bases lay in between. CDR3 loop: CSVEDRSYEQYF. The CDR3 DNA is TGCAGCGTTGAAGACCGGTCTTACGAGCAGTACTTC.

This clone showed up just a few times. The CDR3 sequence: CASSNGLADTDTQYF. The CDR3 region has the DNA TGTGCCAGCAGTAACGGACTAGCGGACACAGATACGCAGTATTTT. The chain is built from TRBV7-2 and TRBJ2-3; 10 positions match TRBD2. Trimming took 6 bases from V and 2 from J; bases not matched to a gene: 5. CDR3 length equals 15 residues. Germline lookup yields CDR1 SGHTA and CDR2 FQGNSA.

This sequence joins TRBV6-1 and TRBJ2-3; no reliable D call. The CDR3 has 13 amino acids. Germline CDR1 MNHNS, CDR2 SASEGT. Trimming pared 6 bases from V and 0 bases from J, leaving 7 bases between. The DNA of the CDR3 is TGTGCCAGCAGGCCTAGAAGCACAGATACGCAGTATTTT. This encodes CASRPRSTDTQYF.

This clone turned up a few times. The chain uses TRBV2 and TRBJ1-1; 7 bases are shared with TRBD1. Germline values: CDR1 SNHLY, CDR2 FYNNEI. Unmatched junction bases numbered 5, after V lost 4 bases and J lost 3 bases. This CDR3 is 14 amino acids long. The CDR3 region is CASSAGDRYTEAFF. CDR3 sequence (DNA): TGTGCCAGCAGTGCTGGGGACAGATACACTGAAGCTTTCTTT.

A few counts support this clone. V gene TRBV19 combines with J gene TRBJ1-1; no definite D call. CDR1 and CDR2 (germline): LNHDA, SQIVND (reference sequence). V dropped 8 bases and J dropped 0 bases, with 7 bases sitting between them. This CDR3 is built from 12 residues. The CDR3 loop reads CASSGVNTEAFF. Written as DNA, the CDR3 is TGTGCCAGTTCGGGAGTGAACACTGAAGCTTTCTTT.